Below, one TCR beta chain is given with its context. This specimen belongs to a study of blood T cell repertoires in COVID-19. Study-wide background: From the United States, Italy and Spain came samples of acute and convalescent COVID-19.

Data came from immunoSEQ multiplex PCR; TCRdb stores just in-frame clones and leaves some out. The sample lists 55,000 to 75,000 clones; roughly 89% were seen once. V gave up 4 bases and J gave up 4 bases; unmatched junction bases: 9. Germline CDR1 reads KGHDR; CDR2 reads SFDVKD. The CDR3 consists of 15 residues. The receptor comes from a human donor in a cohort sampled during active COVID-19. Sequencing was performed on peripheral blood. This chain uses TRBV24-1 with TRBJ2-7; 7 nucleotides match TRBD1. CDR3 protein: CATSDLRQGEYEQYF. The CDR3 DNA follows: TGTGCCACCAGTGACCTCCGACAGGGTGAATACGAGCAGTACTTC.